The present T cell receptor beta chain was sequenced within a study of cytomegalovirus exposure and HLA in healthy donors. Using immunoSEQ multiplex PCR, the repertoire was profiled, and TCRdb retains in-frame clones only, with some absent. The sample includes 100,000 to 150,000 clones, 75% to 90% of them seen just once. CDR1 is KGHSH, CDR2 LQKENI, per germline. The length of the CDR3 is 17 residues. With V trimmed by 2 bases and J by 4 bases, 8 bases remained unmatched. The sequence was obtained from a young woman in good health and CMV-seronegative. Sample: PBMCs. The rearrangement joins TRBV18 to TRBJ2-2; 9 positions agree with TRBD2. CDR3 sequence reads: CASSPRREGRGTGELFF. CDR3 sequence (DNA): TGTGCCAGCTCACCAAGGCGGGAGGGCCGCGGCACCGGGGAGCTGTTTTTT.